This TCR beta chain was recorded in a study of TIL therapy for anti-PD-1-resistant metastatic lung cancer. On the study more broadly: Tumors were harvested before any PD-1/PD-L1 blockade.

The libraries were made with immunoSEQ v3. Sequencing depth was some 2 million read pairs for survey level, roughly 4.5-6 million for deep. Generated by immunoSEQ multiplex PCR, the TCRdb table keeps only in-frame clones and is missing some. Found here are about 52,000 clones, around 80% of them singletons; the top ten hold 4% to 5.5%. The CDR3 consists of 18 residues. From germline, CDR1 is LNHNV and CDR2 YYDKDF (reference sequence). V gave up 0 bases and J gave up 4 bases, with 21 bases separating them. Sample time point: pre-treatment sample, taken before nivolumab and TIL therapy. The origin of this receptor is a woman between 25 and 85 years old with non-small cell lung cancer. This chain uses TRBV15 with TRBJ1-2, with a tentative D call TRBD1 (5 bases). The sample here was blood, taken at baseline. The CDR3 DNA follows: TGTGCCACCAGCAGAGATGGGGACCCGGGCAAATCCTTCTATGGCTACACCTTC. It is translated as CATSRDGDPGKSFYGYTF. Using reference TRBV15 and TRBJ1-2 for the parts outside the CDR3, the full variable domain is DAMVIQNPRYQVTQFGKPVTLSCSQTLNHNVMYWYQQKSSQAPKLLFHYYDKDFNNEADTPDNFQSRRPNTSFCFLDIRSPGLGDTAMYLCATSRDGDPGKSFYGYTFGSGTRLTVV.